These 17 T cell receptor beta chains were sequenced from one sample in a study of post-analysis software for immune sequencing data (dated by TCRdb to between 2014 and 2016). General findings and caveats noted by the study authors: Significantly higher frequencies in patients than in controls were found for five or six TRBV segments, including TRBV5-6, TRBV5-1 and TRBV20-1.

Library prep was done by PCR. The instrument given in TCRdb is Illumina HiSeq 2500. Unique molecular identifiers were incorporated into TCR beta cDNA libraries to reduce PCR and sequencing biases. In TCRdb, the public reads were trimmed at Q25 with fastp and aligned with MiXCR, with productive beta chains retained. Rows with a matching CDR3 protein are joined into one entry that keeps the most common DNA and genes. In all, the sample holds approximately 690,000 distinct CDR3 sequences, and 59% of those were seen once. In total, the top ten clones hold 11% of the sample. Their cognate antigens are unknown. The sample taken for sequencing was blood. These receptor sequences come from a girl aged 2 to 9 with multiple sclerosis.

The chain uses TRBV29-1 and TRBJ1-1, with D possibly TRBD1 on 6 matching bases. Germline lookup yields CDR1 SQVTM and CDR2 ANQGSEA. The CDR3 is 14 amino acids. The ends were cut back, 6 bases at V and 2 bases at J, with 16 bases in the middle. CDR3 nucleotide sequence: TGCAGCGTGACCGGACAGAACTCTAACACTGAAGCTTTCTTT. As protein: CSVTGQNSNTEAFF.

J is TRBJ2-7 and V is TRBV28, with TRBD1 identical over 8 bases. The J segment lost 0 bases and the V segment lost 5 bases, leaving 9 bases of the junction unmatched. CDR1 and CDR2 (germline): MDHEN, SYDVKM. This CDR3 is 16 amino acids long. The CDR3, as DNA: TGTGCCAGCAGTGCTGACAGGGGACGAAGCTCCTACGAGCAGTACTTC. It encodes CASSADRGRSSYEQYF. Together with reference TRBV28 and TRBJ2-7, the CDR3 gives the full variable domain: DVKVTQSSRYLVKRTGEKVFLECVQDMDHENMFWYRQDPGLGLRLIYFSYDVKMKEKGDIPEGYSVSREKKERFSLILESASTNQTSMYLCASSADRGRSSYEQYFGPGTRLTVT.

V gene TRBV6-4 combines with J gene TRBJ2-3; 7 nucleotides agree with TRBD2. From germline, CDR1 is MRHNA and CDR2 SNTAGT. V dropped 2 bases and J dropped 8; count of bases not matched to a gene: 19. CDR3 size: 18 residues. In DNA form, the CDR3 reads TGTGCCAGCAGTGACCACCTTCTAGCGGAAGGTAGTAGGGGTACGCAGTATTTT. Protein sequence: CASSDHLLAEGSRGTQYF.

V and J are TRBV6-5 and TRBJ1-2; no clear D. Germline V CDR1 and CDR2: MNHEY, SVGAGI. With 3 bases removed from V and 13 bases from J, the gap between germline ends came to 15 bases. This CDR3 is 12 amino acids long. This CDR3 is CASSYRRGGFTF. Written as DNA, the CDR3 is TGTGCCAGCAGTTATCGTAGAGGCGGTTTCACCTTC.

V is TRBV4-3 and J is TRBJ1-5; 8 bases line up with TRBD1. The trim removed 4 bases at V and 5 bases at J, leaving 4 bases unmatched. The length of the CDR3 is 14 residues. Germline values: CDR1 LGHNA, CDR2 YSLEER. CDR3 in DNA: TGCGCCAGCAGCCGGGAGACAGGGGATCAGCCCCAGCATTTT. Translated, it gives CASSRETGDQPQHF.

The sample holds a few counts of this clonotype. The chain carries TRBV29-1 and TRBJ2-3, with D maybe TRBD1 (6 bases). Germline V gene sequence: CDR1 SQVTM, CDR2 ANQGSEA. CDR3 length: 15 residues. V shed 7 bases and J shed 5 bases, with 22 bases lying between them. CDR3 DNA: TGCAGCGCCACAACCGGGATTCAAGGGGGAGATACGCAGTATTTT. It encodes CSATTGIQGGDTQYF.

This rearrangement joins TRBV12-3 or TRBV12-4 to TRBJ2-3; tentatively, D is TRBD1 (5 bases). Deletions cut 6 bases from V and 2 bases from J, with 15 bases between. This CDR3 contains 15 residues. CDR3 DNA: TGTGCCAGCAGCTCCCTCCAGGGATTCACAGATACGCAGTATTTT. It encodes CASSSLQGFTDTQYF.

The chain joins TRBV7-6 to TRBJ1-1; D gene ambiguous. Germline V gives CDR1 SGHVS, CDR2 FNYEAQ. Deletions cut 5 bases from V and 1 base from J, with 14 bases between. The CDR3 sequence is 15 residues long. The CDR3 region is CASSLTAGWNTEAFF. The CDR3 DNA follows: TGTGCCAGCAGCCTAACGGCGGGTTGGAACACTGAAGCTTTCTTT.

The chain joins TRBV6-5 to TRBJ1-2; D ambiguous. V dropped 0 bases and J dropped 10 bases, with 12 bases sitting between them. This CDR3 is 13 amino acids long. In germline, CDR1 is MNHEY, CDR2 SVGAGI. Written as DNA, the CDR3 is TGTGCCAGCAGTTACTCTGAGGGTTTGGCCTACACCTTC. Protein: CASSYSEGLAYTF.

The chain is built from TRBV5-1 and TRBJ1-6; 10 bases agree with TRBD1. The trim removed 3 bases at V and 7 bases at J, leaving 10 bases unmatched. Germline-derived CDR1 and CDR2 are SGHRS and YFSETQ. CDR3 size: 17 residues. The DNA of the CDR3 is TGCGCCAGCAGCTACCTAGAGGGACAGGGGCGGAATTCACCCCTCCACTTT. Protein product: CASSYLEGQGRNSPLHF.

The CDR3 spells CSVDRRLGPDTQYF. CDR3 bases: TGCAGCGTTGACCGGCGGTTGGGCCCAGATACGCAGTATTTT. The rearrangement uses TRBV29-1 and TRBJ2-3; D not certain. CDR1 is SQVTM and CDR2 is ANQGSEA in the germline V gene. The CDR3 runs to 14 residues. Trimming removed 3 bases at V and 4 bases at J, with 14 bases between.

This clonotype showed up just a few times. The chain links TRBV5-6 to TRBJ2-5, with 12 bases identical to TRBD2. Germline V lookup: CDR1 SGHDT, CDR2 YYEEEE. CDR3 length equals 16 residues. V shed 3 bases and J 10 bases; nucleotides not matched to a gene: 13. CDR3 sequence reads: CASSWGPTSGGQGQYF. CDR3 nucleotide sequence: TGTGCCAGCAGCTGGGGGCCGACTAGCGGGGGCCAGGGCCAGTACTTC.

The V call is TRBV6-2 or TRBV6-3, the J call TRBJ2-1; 9 positions agree with TRBD2. Germline V gene sequence: CDR1 MNHEY, CDR2 SVGEGT. This CDR3 comprises 14 residues. After removal of 5 bases from V and 5 bases from J, the junction contained 4 bases not matched to a gene. CDR3 protein: CASSQLAGNNEQFF. The CDR3 DNA reads as TGTGCCAGCAGTCAACTAGCGGGCAACAATGAGCAGTTCTTC.

This clonotype was detected a few times. The chain uses TRBV4-1 and TRBJ1-1, with D perhaps TRBD1 (5 bases). There are 17 residues in the CDR3. Per germline, CDR1 MGHRA and CDR2 YSYEKL. V lost 4 bases to trimming and J lost 1 base, with 19 bases between them. CDR3 sequence reads: CASSRSSGAGRNTEAFF. The CDR3 region has the DNA TGCGCCAGCAGCCGTAGTTCCGGGGCAGGGAGGAACACTGAAGCTTTCTTT.

The genes are TRBV7-9 and TRBJ2-3; TRBD2 agrees at 9 bases. Per germline, CDR1 SEHNR and CDR2 FQNEAQ (reference sequence). This CDR3 has 16 residues. Germline trimming cut 0 bases from V and 3 bases from J; bases unmatched to any gene: 4. The CDR3 DNA follows: TGTGCCAGCAGCTTAGCGCGGGGGGGGTTGACAGATACGCAGTATTTT. This gives the protein CASSLARGGLTDTQYF.

The chain combines TRBV7-2 with TRBJ1-1, with D possibly being TRBD1 (5 bases). Germline V gene data show CDR1 as SGHTA and CDR2 as FQGNSA. The CDR3 totals 14 residues. Trimming left V 5 bases short and J 4 bases short, with 14 bases between. The CDR3 is CASSPRQRGTEAFF. The CDR3 DNA reads TGTGCCAGCAGCCCTCGACAGAGGGGCACTGAAGCTTTCTTT.

CDR3 sequence: CASSLGFRWRTEAFF. The DNA of the CDR3 is TGTGCCAGCAGCTTAGGGTTCAGGTGGAGGACTGAAGCTTTCTTT. This chain uses TRBV7-2 with TRBJ1-1; D is ambiguous. The CDR3 covers 15 residues. With 1 base removed from V and 5 bases from J, the gap between germline ends came to 14 bases. Germline loops: CDR1 SGHTA, CDR2 FQGNSA.